This entry describes one TCR beta chain. Seattle patient enrollment occurred during active infection, with longitudinal follow-up thereafter. The CDR3 runs to 15 residues. This specimen belongs to a study of blood T cell repertoires in COVID-19. As for the study in general: Samples of COVID-19 (acute and convalescent) were obtained from the United States, Italy and Spain.

Authors' methods: Quantification of nucleated cells was approximated via reference gene primer amplification. The data were produced by immunoSEQ multiplex PCR, yet TCRdb's version contains in-frame clones alone and is incomplete. Clone size and the V and J calls come from that table; the DNA yielded D and trimming. Altogether 250,000 to 300,000 clones are present, 88% being singletons, with the ten largest covering around 11%. The sample comprised peripheral blood. This clonotype was obtained from a woman aged 25-40 years with COVID-19, enrolled during active disease. The J gene is TRBJ2-7, the V gene TRBV21-1; the DNA was not used to check the table's D call, TRBD2. TRBV21-1 is an annotated pseudogene. The CDR3 loop is CASSKETGGAYEQYF. Written as DNA, the CDR3 is TGTGCCAGCAGCAAAGAAACCGGGGGGGCCTACGAGCAGTACTTC.